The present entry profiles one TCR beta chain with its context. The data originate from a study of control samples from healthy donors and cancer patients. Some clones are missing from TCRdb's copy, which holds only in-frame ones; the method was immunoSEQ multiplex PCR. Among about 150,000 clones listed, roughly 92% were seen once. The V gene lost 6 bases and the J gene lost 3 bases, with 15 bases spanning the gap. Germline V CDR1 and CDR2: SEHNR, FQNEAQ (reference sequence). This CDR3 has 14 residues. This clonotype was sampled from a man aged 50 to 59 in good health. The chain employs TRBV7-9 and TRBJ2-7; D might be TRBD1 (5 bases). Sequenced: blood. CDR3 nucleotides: TGTGCCAGCAGAACTGGGGCGGCTTACTACGAGCAGTACTTC. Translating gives CASRTGAAYYEQYF.